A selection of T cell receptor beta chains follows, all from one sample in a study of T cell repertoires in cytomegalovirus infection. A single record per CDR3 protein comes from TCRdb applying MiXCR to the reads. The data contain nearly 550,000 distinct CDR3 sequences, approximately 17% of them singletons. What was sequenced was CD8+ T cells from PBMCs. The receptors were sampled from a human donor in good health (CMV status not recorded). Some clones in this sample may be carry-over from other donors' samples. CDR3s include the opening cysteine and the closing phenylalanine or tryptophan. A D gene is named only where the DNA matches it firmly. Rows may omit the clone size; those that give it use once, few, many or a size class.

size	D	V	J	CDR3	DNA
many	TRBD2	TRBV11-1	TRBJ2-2	CASSLINGGAVAGELFF	TGTGCCAGCAGCTTAATCAACGGGGGGGCCGTAGCCGGGGAGCTGTTTTTT
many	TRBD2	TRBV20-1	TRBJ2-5	CSARDREAGRGETQYF	TGCAGTGCTAGAGATCGGGAAGCGGGACGGGGAGAGACCCAGTACTTC
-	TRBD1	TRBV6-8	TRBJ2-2	CASTMTGEAGELFF	TGTGCCAGCACCATGACAGGGGAGGCCGGGGAGCTGTTTTTT
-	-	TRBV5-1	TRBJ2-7	CASRSAGNYEQYF	TGCGCCAGCAGGTCGGCAGGGAACTACGAGCAGTACTTC
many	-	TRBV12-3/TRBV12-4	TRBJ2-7	CASSPGPLSYEQYF	TGTGCCAGCAGTCCAGGACCCTTATCCTACGAGCAGTACTTC
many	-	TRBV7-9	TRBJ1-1	CASSLGQNEAFF	TGTGCCAGCAGCTTAGGACAGAATGAAGCTTTCTTT
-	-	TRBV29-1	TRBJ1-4	CSVRTGAQEEKLFF	TGCAGCGTGAGAACAGGCGCGCAAGAGGAAAAACTGTTTTTT
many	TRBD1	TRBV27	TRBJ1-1	CASMAGTGGSNTEAFF	TGTGCCAGCATGGCCGGGACAGGGGGTTCCAACACTGAAGCTTTCTTT
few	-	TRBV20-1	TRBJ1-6	CSASGGRYNNSPLHF	TGCAGTGCTAGTGGGGGGCGATATAATAATTCACCCCTCCACTTT
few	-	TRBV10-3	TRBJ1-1	CAISDEKGGYTEAFF	TGTGCCATCAGTGACGAAAAAGGAGGGTACACTGAAGCTTTCTTT
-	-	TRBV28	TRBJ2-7	CASTSRGEQYF	TGTGCCAGCACTTCTCGGGGGGAGCAGTACTTC
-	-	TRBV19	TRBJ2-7	CARRHPRTHLPTHLIRSYEQYF	TGTGCCCGACGGCACCCTCGGACGCACCTTCCCACGCACCTAATTCGATCCTACGAGCAGTACTTC
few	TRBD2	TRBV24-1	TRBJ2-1	CATSGVGGTSVQTNNEQFF	TGTGCCACCAGTGGTGTCGGAGGGACTAGCGTACAAACAAATAATGAGCAGTTCTTC
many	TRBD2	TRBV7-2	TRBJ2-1	CASSLVVVGGNNEQFF	TGTGCCAGCAGCTTAGTCGTTGTGGGGGGGAACAATGAGCAGTTCTTC
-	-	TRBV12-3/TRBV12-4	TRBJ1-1	CASRDPLLPGQNTVAFF	TGTGCCAGCAGAGACCCCCTGTTACCGGGTCAGAACACTGTTGCTTTCTTT
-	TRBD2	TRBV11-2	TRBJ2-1	CASSLGGLAGGPYNEQFF	TGTGCCAGCAGCTTAGGTGGACTAGCGGGAGGTCCCTACAATGAGCAGTTCTTC
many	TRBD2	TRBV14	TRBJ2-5	CASSQTGTSQETQYF	TGTGCCAGCAGCCAGACCGGGACTAGCCAAGAGACCCAGTACTTC
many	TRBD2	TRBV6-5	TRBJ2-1	CASSTSGTHNEQFF	TGTGCCAGCAGTACTAGCGGGACTCACAATGAGCAGTTCTTC
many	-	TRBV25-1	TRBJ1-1	CASSRGGYTEAFF	TGTGCCAGCAGCCGCGGAGGATATACTGAAGCTTTCTTT
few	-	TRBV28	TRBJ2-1	CASSFSPGREYNEQFF	TGTGCCAGCAGTTTTTCCCCCGGGAGAGAATACAATGAGCAGTTCTTC
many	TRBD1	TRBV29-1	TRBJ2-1	CSAPDRVAYNEQFF	TGCAGCGCTCCAGACAGGGTGGCCTACAATGAGCAGTTCTTC
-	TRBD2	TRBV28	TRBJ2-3	CASSLPSGRGEQYF	TGTGCCAGCAGTTTACCTAGCGGGAGGGGGGAGCAGTATTTT
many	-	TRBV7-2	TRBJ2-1	CASSLADSQFEQFF	TGTGCCAGCAGCTTAGCGGATTCTCAGTTCGAGCAGTTCTTC
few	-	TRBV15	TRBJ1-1	CATSSEGSTEAFF	TGTGCCACCAGCAGTGAGGGGAGCACTGAAGCTTTCTTT
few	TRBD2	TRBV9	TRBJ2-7	CASSVGGLQLGGEQYF	TGTGCCAGCAGCGTAGGCGGACTCCAACTGGGAGGGGAGCAGTACTTC
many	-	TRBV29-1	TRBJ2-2	CSVRTILPGELFF	TGCAGCGTCCGGACAATCCTTCCCGGGGAGCTGTTTTTT
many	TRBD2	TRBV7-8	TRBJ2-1	CASSLALAGSSYNEQFF	TGTGCCAGCAGCTTAGCGCTAGCGGGTAGCTCCTACAATGAGCAGTTCTTC
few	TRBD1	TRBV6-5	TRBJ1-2	CASEGGRGSGGYTF	TGTGCCAGCGAAGGGGGCAGGGGATCGGGGGGCTACACCTTC
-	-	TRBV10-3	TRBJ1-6	CAISAGSSYNSPLHF	TGTGCCATCAGCGCAGGGAGCTCCTATAATTCACCCCTCCACTTT
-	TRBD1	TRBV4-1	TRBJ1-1	CASSNRGQGEAFF	TGCGCCAGCAGCAACCGAGGACAGGGTGAAGCTTTCTTT
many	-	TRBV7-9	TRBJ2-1	CASSWIPRDEQFF	TGTGCCAGCAGCTGGATTCCAAGGGATGAGCAGTTCTTC
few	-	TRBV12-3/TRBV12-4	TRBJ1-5	CASSLDQINQPQHF	TGTGCCAGCAGTTTAGACCAGATTAATCAGCCCCAGCATTTT
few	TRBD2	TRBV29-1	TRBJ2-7	CSVEGRASGSYEQYF	TGCAGCGTTGAAGGTCGGGCTAGCGGATCCTACGAGCAGTACTTC
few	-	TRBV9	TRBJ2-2	CASSLDPLLNTGELFF	TGTGCCAGCAGCCTTGACCCCCTACTGAACACCGGGGAGCTGTTTTTT
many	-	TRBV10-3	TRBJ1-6	CAISAGEDSPLHF	TGTGCCATCAGTGCCGGGGAGGATTCACCCCTCCACTTT
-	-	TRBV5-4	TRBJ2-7	CASSLASGEQYF	TGTGCCAGCAGCTTGGCCTCTGGAGAGCAGTACTTC
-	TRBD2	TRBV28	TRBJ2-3	CASSFPPAGGPADTQYF	TGTGCCAGCAGTTTCCCCCCAGCGGGAGGGCCCGCAGATACGCAGTATTTT
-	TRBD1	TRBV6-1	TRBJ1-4	CASSPDRGPSNEKLFF	TGTGCCAGCAGTCCCGACAGGGGGCCCTCTAATGAAAAACTGTTTTTT
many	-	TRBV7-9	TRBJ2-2	CASSFQEVGELFF	TGTGCCAGCAGCTTTCAGGAAGTCGGGGAGCTGTTTTTT
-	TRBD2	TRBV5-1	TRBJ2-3	CASSLRLAGGQGTDTQYF	TGCGCCAGCAGCTTGCGACTAGCGGGGGGGCAGGGCACAGATACGCAGTATTTT
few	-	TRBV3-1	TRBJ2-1	CASSHFREDPYNEQFF	TGTGCCAGCAGCCATTTTAGGGAGGATCCATACAATGAGCAGTTCTTC
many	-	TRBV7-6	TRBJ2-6	CASSLFQGATSSGANVLTF	TGTGCCAGCAGCTTATTCCAGGGAGCGACGAGCTCTGGGGCCAACGTCCTGACTTTC
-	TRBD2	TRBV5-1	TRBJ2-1	CASSLQRGSSYNEQFF	TGCGCCAGCAGCTTGCAGCGGGGAAGCTCCTACAATGAGCAGTTCTTC
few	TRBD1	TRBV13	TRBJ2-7	CASSFSRDSPLYEQYF	TGTGCCAGCAGCTTCTCCCGGGACAGTCCATTATACGAGCAGTACTTC
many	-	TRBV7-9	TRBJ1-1	CASSLDGGPRTEAFF	TGTGCCAGCAGCTTAGATGGGGGGCCGAGGACTGAAGCTTTCTTT
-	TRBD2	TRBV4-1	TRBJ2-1	CASSARGAGGVYNEQFF	TGCGCCAGCAGCGCCCGGGGGGCGGGAGGTGTCTACAATGAGCAGTTCTTC
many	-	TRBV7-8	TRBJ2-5	CASSLGRASGQETQYF	TGTGCCAGCAGCTTAGGACGGGCCAGCGGGCAAGAGACCCAGTACTTC
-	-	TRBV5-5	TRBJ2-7	CASSAFGGGAYEQYF	TGTGCCAGCAGCGCCTTCGGTGGGGGTGCCTACGAGCAGTACTTC